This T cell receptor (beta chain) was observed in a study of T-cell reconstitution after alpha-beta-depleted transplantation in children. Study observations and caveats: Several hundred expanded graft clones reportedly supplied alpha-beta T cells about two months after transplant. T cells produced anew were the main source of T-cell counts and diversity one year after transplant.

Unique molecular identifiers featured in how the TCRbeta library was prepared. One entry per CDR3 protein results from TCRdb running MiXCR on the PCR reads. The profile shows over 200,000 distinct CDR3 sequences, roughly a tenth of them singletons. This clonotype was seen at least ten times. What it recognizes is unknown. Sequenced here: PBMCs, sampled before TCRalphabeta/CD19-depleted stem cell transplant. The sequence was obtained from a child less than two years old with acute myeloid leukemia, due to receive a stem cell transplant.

The CDR3 reads CASSLRVGNQPQHF. The CDR3 DNA is TGTGCCAGCAGCCTGAGAGTAGGAAATCAGCCCCAGCATTTT. The genes are TRBV7-8 and TRBJ1-5, with D hard to call. V dropped 5 bases and J dropped 4 bases, with 12 bases sitting between them. The germline CDR1 and CDR2 sequences are SGHVS and FQNEAQ. The CDR3 spans 14 residues.